One sample yielded the 17 T cell receptor beta chains listed below, sequenced in a study of T cells in Graves' hyperthyroidism and ophthalmopathy. RNA transcripts served as the template for amplifying TCR beta CDR3 regions. HTBI primers drove first-round RT-PCR of the TCR CDR3. TCRdb redid the calling of the multiplex PCR reads with MiXCR, one entry per CDR3 protein. The sample lists around 600,000 distinct CDR3 sequences, over 12% occurring once. Specimen: blood. The receptors were gathered from a woman under 30 with Graves' ophthalmopathy.

Details on this clonotype: A much larger clone differs by one base, so this may be a read error. The chain combines TRBV4-1 with TRBJ1-1; D remains ambiguous. Per germline, CDR1 MGHRA and CDR2 YSYEKL. The CDR3 covers 15 residues. The CDR3 protein is CAGSQVVGKNTEAFF. The CDR3 coding sequence is TGCGCCGGCAGCCAAGTTGTAGGTAAGAACACTGAAGCTTTCTTT.

This chain links TRBV27 with TRBJ2-1; D remains unclear. From germline, CDR1 is MNHEY and CDR2 SMNVEV (reference sequence). The CDR3 has 12 amino acids. The V and J ends lost 5 bases and 4 bases respectively, with 6 bases between them. The CDR3 region has the DNA TGTGCCAGCAGTCGTCGGTACAATGAGCAGTTCTTC. It specifies CASSRRYNEQFF.

This clonotype came up many times. This sequence joins TRBV15 and TRBJ1-5, with 7 bases aligning to TRBD1. Trimming removed 4 bases from V and 3 bases from J; junction bases left unmatched: 6. The CDR3 runs to 15 residues. CDR1 is LNHNV, CDR2 YYDKDF, per germline (reference sequence). In nucleotides, the CDR3 is TGTGCCACCAGCAAAGGACAGGTTTTCAATCAGCCCCAGCATTTT. The encoded protein is CATSKGQVFNQPQHF.

The genes are TRBV13 and TRBJ2-2, with D perhaps assigned TRBD1 or TRBD2 (5 bases each). Germline V gives CDR1 PRHDT, CDR2 FYEKMQ (reference sequence). Deletions cut 5 bases from V and 3 bases from J, with 13 bases between. The CDR3 runs to 15 residues. As DNA, the CDR3 is TGTGCCAGCAGCGCCCGAGGGGCGTACACCGGGGAGCTGTTTTTT. Its translation is CASSARGAYTGELFF.

V and J are TRBV5-1 and TRBJ2-3, with 9 nucleotides matching TRBD2. V lost 0 bases, J lost 1 base, and 9 bases stayed unmatched. Germline V gives CDR1 SGHRS, CDR2 YFSETQ. The CDR3 has 18 amino acids. Written as DNA, the CDR3 is TGCGCCAGCAGCTTGGGGGACTCCTCTAGCGGGGGCACAGATACGCAGTATTTT. Its protein product is CASSLGDSSSGGTDTQYF.

The rearrangement links TRBV10-3 to TRBJ2-2; 7 positions match TRBD2. The germline V gene encodes CDR1 ENHRY and CDR2 SYGVKD. This CDR3 comprises 13 residues. Trimming at V came to 6 bases and at J to 6 bases, leaving 4 bases not matched to a gene. The CDR3 coding sequence is TGTGCCATCAGAGGGACTACTCCCGGGGAGCTGTTTTTT. It specifies CAIRGTTPGELFF.

This clonotype showed up just a few times. The genes are TRBV27 and TRBJ1-2; D gene unclear. V was trimmed by 8 bases and J by 4 bases, leaving 17 bases between them. The CDR3 is 14 residues long. Germline-derived CDR1 and CDR2 are MNHEY and SMNVEV (reference sequence). CDR3 sequence reads: CASARGYESYGYTF. Here the CDR3 DNA reads TGTGCCAGCGCCCGAGGATACGAGAGCTATGGCTACACCTTC.

The sample holds many counts of this clonotype. This rearrangement joins TRBV10-3 to TRBJ1-5; D is perhaps TRBD1 (5 bases). Looked up from germline, CDR1 is ENHRY and CDR2 is SYGVKD. This CDR3 comprises 17 residues. V was clipped by 6 bases and J by 0 bases, with 18 bases between them. CDR3 coding DNA: TGTGCCATCAGCAGGGACGGCGGAGGAGATAGCAATCAGCCCCAGCATTTT. It specifies CAISRDGGGDSNQPQHF.

This clonotype was found a few times. The chain is built from TRBV27 and TRBJ2-7; TRBD1 matches at 8 bases. The germline CDR1 and CDR2 sequences are MNHEY and SMNVEV (reference sequence). V lost 5 bases, J lost 0 bases, and 6 bases stayed unmatched. This CDR3 comprises 15 residues. In DNA form, the CDR3 reads TGTGCCAGCAGTCAGTGGACAGGGAGCTCCTACGAGCAGTACTTC. Translating gives CASSQWTGSSYEQYF.

This clonotype showed up many times. The rearrangement joins TRBV6-1 to TRBJ1-1; D unresolved. CDR3 length equals 13 residues. V lost 5 bases and J 1 base, leaving 8 bases between the germline ends. CDR1 is MNHNS, CDR2 SASEGT, per germline. CDR3 in amino acids: CASSRAKNTEAFF. The CDR3 DNA reads TGTGCCAGCAGTCGCGCTAAGAACACTGAAGCTTTCTTT.

This clonotype was detected many times. The V call is TRBV9, the J call TRBJ2-7, with a weak D call TRBD2 (5 bases). The CDR3 runs to 15 residues. Germline V gives CDR1 SGDLS, CDR2 YYNGEE. The V gene lost 3 bases and the J gene lost 1 base, with 14 bases spanning the gap. CDR3 residues: CASSAEDPNSYEQYF. The CDR3, as DNA: TGTGCCAGCAGCGCGGAGGACCCGAATTCCTACGAGCAGTACTTC.

This clonotype was counted many times. The chain carries TRBV28 and TRBJ1-4; D remains ambiguous. The CDR3 runs 12 residues. V was trimmed by 2 bases and J by 7 bases, leaving 5 bases between them. CDR1 and CDR2 (germline): MDHEN, SYDVKM. This CDR3 reads CASSLLSEKLFF. CDR3 bases: TGTGCCAGCAGTTTACTGTCTGAAAAACTGTTTTTT.

This clonotype has more than one count but fewer than ten. CDR3 amino acids: CASSYSILVVNSPLHF. The CDR3 DNA reads TGTGCCAGCAGTTACTCCATCCTAGTGGTAAATTCACCCCTCCACTTT. This rearrangement joins TRBV6-5 to TRBJ1-6; no firm D call. V lost 0 bases and J 7 bases, leaving 13 bases between the germline ends. Germline loops: CDR1 MNHEY, CDR2 SVGAGI. The CDR3 runs to 16 residues.

The CDR3 is CSARQTMRNYGYTF. The CDR3 bases are TGCAGTGCTAGACAGACAATGAGGAACTATGGCTACACCTTC. The chain links TRBV20-1 to TRBJ1-2; D not resolved. Trimming took off 2 bases at V and 2 bases at J, with 12 bases between the two ends. Germline values: CDR1 DFQATT, CDR2 SNEGSKA (reference sequence). The CDR3 is made up of 14 amino acids.

This clonotype was recorded many times. The chain uses TRBV12-3 or TRBV12-4 and TRBJ1-5; D remains unclear. This CDR3 spans 14 amino acids. The ends were cut back, 5 bases at V and 6 bases at J, with 14 bases in the middle. The CDR3 loop reads CASSPIERSQPQHF. Here the CDR3 DNA reads TGTGCCAGCAGTCCCATAGAGAGGAGTCAGCCCCAGCATTTT.

The CDR3 reads CAIDPRGEGTEAFF. The CDR3 DNA reads TGTGCCATCGATCCGAGGGGGGAAGGGACTGAAGCTTTCTTT. The chain has TRBV10-3 and TRBJ1-1; perhaps TRBD1 as D (6 bases). Trimming pared 8 bases from V and 5 bases from J, leaving 18 bases between. This CDR3 has 14 residues. Per the germline V gene, CDR1 is ENHRY and CDR2 is SYGVKD.

At least ten counts were recorded for this clonotype. This chain joins TRBV28 and TRBJ2-7; 8 bases are a match to TRBD1. The J segment lost 6 bases and the V segment lost 5 bases, leaving 9 bases of the junction unmatched. This CDR3 has 14 amino acids. The germline gives CDR1 MDHEN, CDR2 SYDVKM. This CDR3 reads CASSLRQGTGEQYF. The CDR3 coding sequence is TGTGCCAGCAGTCTTAGACAGGGGACGGGCGAGCAGTACTTC.